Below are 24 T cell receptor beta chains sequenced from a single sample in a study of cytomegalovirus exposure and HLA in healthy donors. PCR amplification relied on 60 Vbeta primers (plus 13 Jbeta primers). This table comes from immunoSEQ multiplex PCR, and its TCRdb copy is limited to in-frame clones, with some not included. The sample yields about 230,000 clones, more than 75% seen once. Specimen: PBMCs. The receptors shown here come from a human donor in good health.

The CDR3 coding sequence is TGTGCCAGCAGTGACCCTGCCACGACTAGCCCTCTAGGGGACACCGGGGAGCTGTTTTTT. Protein product: CASSDPATTSPLGDTGELFF. The J gene is TRBJ2-2, the V gene TRBV6-4; 7 bases line up with TRBD2. V lost 2 bases to trimming and J lost 3 bases; unmatched junction nucleotides: 18. The CDR3 length is 20 residues. The germline gives CDR1 MRHNA, CDR2 SNTAGT.

This CDR3 is CAWSAPLAGVHEQYF. DNA of the CDR3: TGTGCCTGGAGTGCTCCCTTAGCGGGAGTCCACGAGCAGTACTTC. V usage is TRBV30 and J usage is TRBJ2-7; 9 nucleotides match TRBD2. The V and J ends lost 1 base and 5 bases, in that order; junction bases with no gene match: 9. This CDR3 spans 15 amino acids. Germline V CDR1 and CDR2: GTSNPN, SVGIG (reference sequence).

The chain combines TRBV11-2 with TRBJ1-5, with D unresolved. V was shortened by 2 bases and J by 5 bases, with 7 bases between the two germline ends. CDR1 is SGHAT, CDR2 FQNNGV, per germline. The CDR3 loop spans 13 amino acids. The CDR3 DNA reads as TGTGCCAGCAGCTTACTCAGGCATCAGCCCCAGCATTTT. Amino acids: CASSLLRHQPQHF.

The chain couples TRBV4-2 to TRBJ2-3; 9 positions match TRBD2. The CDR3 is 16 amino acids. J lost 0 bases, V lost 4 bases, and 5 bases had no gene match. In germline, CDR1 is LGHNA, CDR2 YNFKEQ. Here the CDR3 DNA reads TGTGCCAGCAGCCGCAGACTAGCGGAGAGCACAGATACGCAGTATTTT. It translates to CASSRRLAESTDTQYF.

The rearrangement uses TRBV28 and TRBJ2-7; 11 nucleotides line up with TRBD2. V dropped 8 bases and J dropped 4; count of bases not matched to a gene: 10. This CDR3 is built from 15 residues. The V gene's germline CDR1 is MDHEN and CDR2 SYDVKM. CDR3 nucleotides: TGTGCCAGCGGGCCAACTAGCGGGAGTAGGTACGAGCAGTACTTC. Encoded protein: CASGPTSGSRYEQYF.

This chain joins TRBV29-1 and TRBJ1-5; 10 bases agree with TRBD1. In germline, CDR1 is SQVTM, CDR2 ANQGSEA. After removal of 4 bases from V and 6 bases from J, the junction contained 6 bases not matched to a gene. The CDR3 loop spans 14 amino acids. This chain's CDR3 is CSVGGTGAGQPQHF. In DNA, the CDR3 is TGCAGCGTTGGTGGGACAGGGGCAGGTCAGCCCCAGCATTTT.

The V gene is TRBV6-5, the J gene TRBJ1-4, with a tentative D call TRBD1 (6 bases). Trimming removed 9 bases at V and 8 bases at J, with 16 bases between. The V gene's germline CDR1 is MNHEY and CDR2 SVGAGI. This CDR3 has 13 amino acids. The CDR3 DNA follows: TGTGCCAGTAAGACAGGTCGAGAGGAAAAACTGTTTTTT. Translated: CASKTGREEKLFF.

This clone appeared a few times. The CDR3 DNA reads TGTGCCAGCAGCCCCAAAGAGTCGTCGTCGCAGTATTTT. It codes for CASSPKESSSQYF. J is TRBJ2-3 and V is TRBV6-1; D not resolved. The CDR3 covers 13 residues. Trimming cost V 6 bases and J 10 bases, with 17 bases left between them. From germline, CDR1 is MNHNS and CDR2 SASEGT.

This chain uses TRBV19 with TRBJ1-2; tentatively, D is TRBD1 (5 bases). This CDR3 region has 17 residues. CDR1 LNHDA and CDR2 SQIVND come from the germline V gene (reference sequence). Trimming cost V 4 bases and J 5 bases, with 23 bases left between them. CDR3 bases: TGTGCCAGTAGTACCCTCCTTAACTTCCTGGGGCCTTATGGCTACACCTTC. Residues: CASSTLLNFLGPYGYTF. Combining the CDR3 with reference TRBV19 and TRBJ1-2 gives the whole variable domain DGGITQSPKYLFRKEGQNVTLSCEQNLNHDAMYWYRQDPGQGLRLIYYSQIVNDFQKGDIAEGYSVSREKKESFPLTVTSAQKNPTAFYLCASSTLLNFLGPYGYTFGSGTRLTVV.

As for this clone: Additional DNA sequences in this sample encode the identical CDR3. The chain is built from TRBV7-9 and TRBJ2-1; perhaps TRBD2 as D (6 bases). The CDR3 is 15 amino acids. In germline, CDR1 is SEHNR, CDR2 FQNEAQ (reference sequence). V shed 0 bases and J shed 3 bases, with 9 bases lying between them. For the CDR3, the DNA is TGTGCCAGCAGCTTAGCGGGAGGCCGCTACAATGAGCAGTTCTTC. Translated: CASSLAGGRYNEQFF.

CDR3 residues: CASRGQGAYEQYF. The CDR3 DNA is TGTGCCAGCAGAGGACAGGGGGCTTACGAGCAGTACTTC. This chain links TRBV6-1 with TRBJ2-7, with TRBD1 matching over 11 bases. The CDR3 is made up of 13 amino acids. Germline V gives CDR1 MNHNS, CDR2 SASEGT. V shed 6 bases and J 4 bases; nucleotides not matched to a gene: 2.

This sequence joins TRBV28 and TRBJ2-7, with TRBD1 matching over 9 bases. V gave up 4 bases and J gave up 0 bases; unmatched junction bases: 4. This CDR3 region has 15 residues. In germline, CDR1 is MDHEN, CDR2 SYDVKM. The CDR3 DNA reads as TGTGCCAGCAGTTCGAACAGGGGGCGCTCCTACGAGCAGTACTTC. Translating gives CASSSNRGRSYEQYF.

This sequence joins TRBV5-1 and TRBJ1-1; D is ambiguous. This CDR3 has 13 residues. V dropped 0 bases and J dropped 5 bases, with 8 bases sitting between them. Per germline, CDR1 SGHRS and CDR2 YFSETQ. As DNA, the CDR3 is TGCGCCAGCAGCTTGGGAGGAGATACTGAAGCTTTCTTT. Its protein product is CASSLGGDTEAFF.

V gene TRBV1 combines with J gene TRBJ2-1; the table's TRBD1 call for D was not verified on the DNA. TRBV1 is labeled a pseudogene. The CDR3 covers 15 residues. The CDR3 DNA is TGCACCAGCAGCCAACCTCCCGGATGGGCCTATGAGCAGTTCTTC. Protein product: CTSSQPPGWAYEQFF.

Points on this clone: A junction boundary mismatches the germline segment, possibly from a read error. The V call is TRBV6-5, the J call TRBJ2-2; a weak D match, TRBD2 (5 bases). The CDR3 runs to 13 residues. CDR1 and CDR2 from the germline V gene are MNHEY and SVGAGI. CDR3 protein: CASSYFGPGELLF. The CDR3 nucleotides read TGTGCCAGCAGTTACTTCGGCCCCGGGGAGCTGCTTTTT.

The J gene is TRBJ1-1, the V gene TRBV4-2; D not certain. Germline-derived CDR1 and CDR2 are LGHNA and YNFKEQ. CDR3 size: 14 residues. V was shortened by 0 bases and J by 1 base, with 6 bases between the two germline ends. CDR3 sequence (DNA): TGTGCCAGCAGCCAAGATTCGCGGAACACTGAAGCTTTCTTT. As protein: CASSQDSRNTEAFF.

CDR3 sequence: CASSREERSYTGELFF. For the CDR3, the DNA is TGTGCCAGCAGCCGCGAGGAACGGAGTTACACCGGGGAGCTGTTTTTT. V is TRBV5-6 and J is TRBJ2-2; D ambiguous. V was cut by 4 bases and J by 3 bases, with 16 bases left in between. CDR1 is SGHDT and CDR2 is YYEEEE in the germline V gene. This CDR3 has 16 amino acids.

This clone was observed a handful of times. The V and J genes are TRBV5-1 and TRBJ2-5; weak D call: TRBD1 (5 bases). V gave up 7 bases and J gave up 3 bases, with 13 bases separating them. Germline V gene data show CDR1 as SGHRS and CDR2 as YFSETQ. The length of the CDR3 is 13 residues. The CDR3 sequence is CASSPRVEETQYF. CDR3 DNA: TGCGCCAGCTCCCCCAGGGTGGAAGAGACCCAGTACTTC.

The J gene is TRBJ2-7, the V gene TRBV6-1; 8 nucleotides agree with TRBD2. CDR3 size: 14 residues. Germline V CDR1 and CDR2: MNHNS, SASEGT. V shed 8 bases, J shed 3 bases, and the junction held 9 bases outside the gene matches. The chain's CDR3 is CASDQREGYYEQYF. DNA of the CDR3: TGTGCCAGCGATCAACGGGAGGGTTACTACGAGCAGTACTTC.

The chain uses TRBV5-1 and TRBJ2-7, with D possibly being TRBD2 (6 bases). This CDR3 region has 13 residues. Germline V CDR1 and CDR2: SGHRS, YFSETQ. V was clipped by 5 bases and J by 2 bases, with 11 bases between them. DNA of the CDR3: TGCGCCAGCAGAGTGGAGGGTACCTACGAGCAGTACTTC. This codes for CASRVEGTYEQYF.

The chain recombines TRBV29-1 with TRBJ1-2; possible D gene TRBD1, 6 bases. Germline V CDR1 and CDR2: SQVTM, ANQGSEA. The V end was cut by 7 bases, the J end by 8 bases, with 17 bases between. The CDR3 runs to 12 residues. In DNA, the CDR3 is TGCAGCGCCCTCAGGGGAGTGGGGGGCTACACCTTC. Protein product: CSALRGVGGYTF.

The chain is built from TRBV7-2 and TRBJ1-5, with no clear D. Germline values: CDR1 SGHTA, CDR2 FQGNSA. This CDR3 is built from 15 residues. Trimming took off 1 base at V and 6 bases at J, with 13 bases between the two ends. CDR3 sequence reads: CASSLVPGSVQPQHF. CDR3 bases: TGTGCCAGCAGCTTAGTACCGGGTTCGGTTCAGCCCCAGCATTTT.

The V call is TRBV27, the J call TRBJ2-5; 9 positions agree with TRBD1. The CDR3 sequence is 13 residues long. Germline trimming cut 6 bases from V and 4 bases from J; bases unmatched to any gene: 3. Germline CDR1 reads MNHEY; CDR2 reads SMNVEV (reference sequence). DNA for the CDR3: TGTGCCAGCAGCACGACAGGGGGAGAGACCCAGTACTTC. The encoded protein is CASSTTGGETQYF.

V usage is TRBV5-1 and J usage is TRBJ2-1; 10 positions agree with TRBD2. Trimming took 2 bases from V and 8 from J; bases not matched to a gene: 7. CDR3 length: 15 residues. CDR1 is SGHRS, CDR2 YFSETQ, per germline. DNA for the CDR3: TGCGCCAGCAGCTTAGGCCTAGCGGGGGCCCATGAGCAGTTCTTC. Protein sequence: CASSLGLAGAHEQFF.